Below are 18 T cell receptor beta chains sequenced from a single sample in a study of blood T cell repertoires in COVID-19. Produced via immunoSEQ multiplex PCR; TCRdb's table is partial and in-frame only. The sample consists of fewer than 300,000 clones, 88% of them appearing once. The sample comprised peripheral blood. The origin of the receptors is a woman aged 35 to 49 who had recovered from COVID-19.

The rearrangement links TRBV10-2 to TRBJ2-2; D remains ambiguous. Germline values: CDR1 WSHSY, CDR2 SAAADI. CDR3 length: 14 amino acids. Trimming removed 7 bases from V and 0 bases from J, with 9 bases in between. The CDR3 spells CASMARTNTGELFF. The CDR3 bases are TGCGCCAGCATGGCTAGGACGAACACCGGGGAGCTGTTTTTT.

The chain has TRBV6-6 and TRBJ1-6; 11 bases are shared with TRBD1. The CDR3 loop spans 15 amino acids. Germline-derived CDR1 and CDR2 are MNHNY and SVGAGI (reference sequence). The J segment lost 7 bases and the V segment lost 6 bases, leaving 5 bases of the junction unmatched. The CDR3 here is CASSRRDRGNSPLHF. In DNA, the CDR3 is TGTGCCAGCAGCCGCCGGGACAGGGGGAATTCACCCCTCCACTTT.

The chain employs TRBV15 and TRBJ2-5, with D possibly TRBD2 on 7 matching bases. With 1 base removed from V and 5 bases from J, the gap between germline ends came to 29 bases. The CDR3 spans 20 residues. Per germline, CDR1 LNHNV and CDR2 YYDKDF (reference sequence). The CDR3 DNA sequence: TGTGCCACCAGCAGAGGGGGGTACGGTAGCGGGCCAGGGGTGGGCGAGACCCAGTACTTC. Protein sequence: CATSRGGYGSGPGVGETQYF. Filled out from reference TRBV15 and TRBJ2-5, the complete variable domain reads DAMVIQNPRYQVTQFGKPVTLSCSQTLNHNVMYWYQQKSSQAPKLLFHYYDKDFNNEADTPDNFQSRRPNTSFCFLDIRSPGLGDTAMYLCATSRGGYGSGPGVGETQYFGPGTRLLVL.

The chain recombines TRBV5-1 with TRBJ1-6, with TRBD1 identical over 7 bases. With 3 bases clipped from V and 0 bases from J, the junction kept 9 bases outside the gene matches. Germline lookup yields CDR1 SGHRS and CDR2 YFSETQ. The CDR3 has 18 amino acids. CDR3 sequence reads: CASSYQGGSSSYNSPLHF. CDR3 nucleotide sequence: TGCGCCAGCAGCTACCAAGGGGGCTCAAGCTCCTATAATTCACCCCTCCACTTT.

This clone was seen just once. This chain links TRBV4-1 with TRBJ2-5, with TRBD2 matching 8 bases. CDR1 is MGHRA, CDR2 YSYEKL, per germline. The V gene end was trimmed by 2 bases and the J gene end by 4 bases; junction bases not matched to a gene: 6. There are 15 residues in the CDR3. The CDR3 loop reads CASSQFGLAGETQYF. Written as DNA, the CDR3 is TGCGCCAGCAGCCAATTCGGGCTAGCGGGAGAGACCCAGTACTTC.

This chain links TRBV28 with TRBJ2-7, with 9 bases aligning to TRBD2. The germline gives CDR1 MDHEN, CDR2 SYDVKM. CDR3 size: 15 residues. The V segment lost 7 bases and the J segment 3 bases; nucleotides outside the gene matches: 10. DNA for the CDR3: TGTGCCAGCACCCCAAGCCTAGCGGGGCACTACGAGCAGTACTTC. Protein: CASTPSLAGHYEQYF.

The chain combines TRBV11-1 with TRBJ2-5; 7 bases align to TRBD1. Germline assignment: CDR1 SGHAT and CDR2 FQDESV (reference sequence). J was trimmed by 5 bases and V by 5 bases; bases with no gene match: 8. This CDR3 region has 14 residues. CDR3 in DNA: TGTGCCAGCAGCCCCGACAGGGTGCGGGAGACCCAGTACTTC. Translation: CASSPDRVRETQYF. Looking up the rest from reference TRBV11-1 and TRBJ2-5 gives the full variable domain: EAEVAQSPRYKITEKSQAVAFWCDPISGHATLYWYRQILGQGPELLVQFQDESVVDDSQLPKDRFSAERLKGVDSTLKIQPAELGDSAMYLCASSPDRVRETQYFGPGTRLLVL.

J is TRBJ2-2 and V is TRBV30; TRBD2 is a possible D gene (6 bases). Trimming removed 1 base from V and 2 bases from J, with 14 bases in between. The length of the CDR3 is 16 residues. Germline V gene sequence: CDR1 GTSNPN, CDR2 SVGIG (reference sequence). CDR3: CAWSGDGGFNTGELFF. CDR3 DNA: TGTGCCTGGAGTGGTGACGGAGGGTTCAACACCGGGGAGCTGTTTTTT.

The chain uses TRBV28 and TRBJ1-4; D uncertain. V lost 5 bases to trimming and J lost 7 bases, with 14 bases between them. Per germline, CDR1 MDHEN and CDR2 SYDVKM. The CDR3 sequence is 14 residues long. In DNA form, the CDR3 reads TGTGCCAGCAGTCCCTCTCCCTGGAGTGAAAAACTGTTTTTT. Translation: CASSPSPWSEKLFF.

This rearrangement joins TRBV3-1 (or the pseudogene TRBV3-2) to TRBJ2-1, with 8 bases that match TRBD2. V trimming: 7 bases; J trimming: 7 bases; junction bases outside the gene matches: 6. Germline V CDR1 and CDR2: LGHDT, YNNKEL (reference sequence). The CDR3 contains 13 residues. DNA of the CDR3: TGTGCCAGCACCCGGGAGGGCGGGAATGAGCAGTTCTTC. This translates into CASTREGGNEQFF.

The sample holds a few counts of this clone. The chain couples TRBV19 to TRBJ1-5; maybe TRBD1 (5 bases). Trimming took 7 bases from V and 6 from J, leaving 19 bases between them. Germline V gene sequence: CDR1 LNHDA, CDR2 SQIVND (reference sequence). The CDR3 is 15 residues long. CDR3 sequence: CASIAFVSGGQPQHF. For the CDR3, the DNA is TGTGCCAGTATCGCTTTTGTGAGCGGGGGTCAGCCCCAGCATTTT.

The chain uses TRBV3-1 (or the pseudogene TRBV3-2) and TRBJ2-2, with 8 bases identical to TRBD2. Trimming took 1 base from V and 4 from J; bases not matched to a gene: 2. The CDR3 runs to 15 residues. CDR1 LGHDT and CDR2 YNNKEL come from the germline V gene (reference sequence). CDR3 in amino acids: CASSQAGGFTGELFF. The CDR3 region has the DNA TGTGCCAGCAGCCAAGCGGGAGGGTTCACCGGGGAGCTGTTTTTT.

The CDR3 spells CASSYSGGPQHF. The CDR3 nucleotides read TGTGCCAGCAGTTACTCGGGGGGGCCCCAGCATTTT. The V call is TRBV27, the J call TRBJ1-5, with a weak D call TRBD1 (5 bases). The CDR3 loop spans 12 amino acids. V was clipped by 4 bases and J by 9 bases, with 10 bases between them. The germline gives CDR1 MNHEY, CDR2 SMNVEV (reference sequence).

The J gene is TRBJ2-1, the V gene TRBV15, with D possibly matching TRBD2 (6 bases). V gave up 0 bases and J gave up 15 bases, with 12 bases separating them. CDR1 is LNHNV, CDR2 YYDKDF, per germline (reference sequence). The CDR3 runs 12 residues. The DNA of the CDR3 is TGTGCCACCAGCAGAGATTTGTGGGACTTGTTCTTC. Residues: CATSRDLWDLFF. The whole variable domain, remainder taken from reference TRBV15 and TRBJ2-1, is DAMVIQNPRYQVTQFGKPVTLSCSQTLNHNVMYWYQQKSSQAPKLLFHYYDKDFNNEADTPDNFQSRRPNTSFCFLDIRSPGLGDTAMYLCATSRDLWDLFFGPGTRLTVL.

Ten or more counts support this clone. This chain connects TRBV7-8 to TRBJ1-5, with TRBD1 identical over 9 bases. CDR1 is SGHVS and CDR2 is FQNEAQ in the germline V gene. This CDR3 spans 15 amino acids. J gave up 7 bases and V 5 bases, and 9 bases lay outside the gene matches. The CDR3: CASSPGTGPGQPQHF. CDR3 sequence (DNA): TGTGCCAGCAGCCCGGGGACAGGGCCTGGGCAGCCCCAGCATTTT.

V gene TRBV7-6 combines with J gene TRBJ2-3; D possibly corresponds to TRBD2 (6 bases). The CDR3 has 16 amino acids. V gave up 1 base and J gave up 4 bases, with 15 bases separating them. Per germline, CDR1 SGHVS and CDR2 FNYEAQ. DNA of the CDR3: TGTGCCAGCAGCTTAGTTCCAGGAGGGACCGCAGATACGCAGTATTTT. It translates to CASSLVPGGTADTQYF.

The chain couples TRBV9 to TRBJ1-1, with a tentative D call TRBD1 (5 bases). CDR3 length: 14 amino acids. V lost 3 bases, J lost 5 bases, and 14 bases lay in between. Germline V CDR1 and CDR2: SGDLS, YYNGEE. This chain's CDR3 is CASSAQGVWTEAFF. The DNA of the CDR3 is TGTGCCAGCAGCGCCCAAGGGGTGTGGACTGAAGCTTTCTTT.

CDR3 loop: CASSPRLAGWGNEQFF. CDR3 coding DNA: TGTGCCAGCAGTCCCCGACTAGCGGGATGGGGGAATGAGCAGTTCTTC. The gene calls are TRBV27 and TRBJ2-1, with TRBD2 matching over 11 bases. With V trimmed by 5 bases and J by 7 bases, 10 bases remained unmatched. This CDR3 comprises 16 residues. The germline V gene encodes CDR1 MNHEY and CDR2 SMNVEV (reference sequence).